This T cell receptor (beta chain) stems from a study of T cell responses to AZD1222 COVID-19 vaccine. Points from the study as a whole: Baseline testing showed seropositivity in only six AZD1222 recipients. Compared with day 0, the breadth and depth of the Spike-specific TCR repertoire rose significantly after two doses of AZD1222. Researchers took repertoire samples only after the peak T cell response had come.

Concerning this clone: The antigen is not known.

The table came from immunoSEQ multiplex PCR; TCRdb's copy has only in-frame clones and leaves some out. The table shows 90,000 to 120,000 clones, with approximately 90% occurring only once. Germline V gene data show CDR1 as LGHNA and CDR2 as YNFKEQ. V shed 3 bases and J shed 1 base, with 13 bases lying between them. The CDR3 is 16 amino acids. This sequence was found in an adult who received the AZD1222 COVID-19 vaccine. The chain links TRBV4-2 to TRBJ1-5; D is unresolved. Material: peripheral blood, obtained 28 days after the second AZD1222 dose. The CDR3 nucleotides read TGTGCCAGCAGCCATAGTACGCGAGGGAGCAATCAGCCCCAGCATTTT. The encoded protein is CASSHSTRGSNQPQHF.